This T cell receptor beta chain appears in the sequencing data of a study of T cell clones after liver transplantation. Clones were read by immunoSEQ multiplex PCR, and TCRdb kept only the in-frame ones, dropping some. The data show about 120,000 clones, with less than 95% seen just once and 0.65% to 0.85% held by the top ten. V was pared by 7 bases and J by 6 bases, with 15 bases between. The germline V gene encodes CDR1 SQVTM and CDR2 ANQGSEA. CDR3 size: 12 residues. The sample here was CD4+ T cells from blood, taken 12 months after liver transplant. The V call is TRBV29-1, the J call TRBJ1-2; D ambiguous. This receptor was obtained from a human patient who received a liver transplant. Some of the T cells might come from the graft donor. The CDR3 loop reads CSAGLTGNGYTF. The CDR3 DNA sequence: TGCAGCGCAGGACTCACCGGGAATGGCTACACCTTC.